The 21 T cell receptor beta chains presented below share a single source sample, sequenced in a study of T cell responses to AZD1222 COVID-19 vaccine. Profiled with immunoSEQ multiplex PCR; TCRdb holds only in-frame clones, not every one. The data contain about 160,000 clones, about 90% of them singletons. Source: peripheral blood, taken 28 days after the second AZD1222 dose. The receptor set was obtained from an adult who received the AZD1222 COVID-19 vaccine.

In its sample, this clone was seen once. For the CDR3, the DNA is TGTGCCAGCAGCCTCTGGGGAGCCAACTATGGCTACACCTTC. This sequence encodes CASSLWGANYGYTF. The chain recombines TRBV3-1 (or the pseudogene TRBV3-2) with TRBJ1-2; D remains unclear. The germline V gene has CDR1 LGHDT and CDR2 YNNKEL (reference sequence). Trimming took 4 bases from V and 2 from J, leaving 11 bases between them. The CDR3 has 14 amino acids.

This sequence joins TRBV25-1 and TRBJ2-5, with 8 positions matching TRBD2. The V segment lost 4 bases and the J segment 4 bases; nucleotides outside the gene matches: 5. This CDR3 is 14 amino acids long. Germline V lookup: CDR1 MGHDK, CDR2 SYGVNS. CDR3 sequence reads: CASSVRTSSETQYF. As DNA, the CDR3 is TGTGCCAGCAGTGTACGGACTAGCTCAGAGACCCAGTACTTC.

Remarks on this clone: The same CDR3 can be traced to other DNA sequences in this sample. The chain couples TRBV27 to TRBJ2-7; possible D gene TRBD1, 6 bases. V lost 3 bases and J lost 4, with 13 bases in between. Germline V gene lookup returns CDR1 MNHEY and CDR2 SMNVEV (reference sequence). The CDR3 spans 14 residues. The CDR3 reads CASSFLGQSYEQYF. The CDR3 DNA is TGTGCCAGCAGTTTTTTAGGACAGAGTTACGAGCAGTACTTC.

V usage is TRBV7-6 and J usage is TRBJ1-2; 10 bases match TRBD1. Germline V gene sequence: CDR1 SGHVS, CDR2 FNYEAQ. There are 15 residues in the CDR3. The trim removed 5 bases at V and 8 bases at J, leaving 11 bases unmatched. The CDR3 coding sequence is TGTGCCAGCAGCCCGGGGGACAGGGGCGTTAGGGGCTACACCTTC. This encodes CASSPGDRGVRGYTF.

This chain links TRBV30 with TRBJ2-3; D is perhaps TRBD1 (6 bases). V was clipped by 5 bases and J by 0 bases, with 12 bases between them. From germline, CDR1 is GTSNPN and CDR2 SVGIG (reference sequence). CDR3 length equals 14 residues. The CDR3 region has the DNA TGTGCCTGGGGGATCACAGGGAGCACAGATACGCAGTATTTT. It yields the protein CAWGITGSTDTQYF.

CDR3 nucleotides: TGTGCCAGCAGCTTGGAGAGGGCTGGGGCCAACGTCCTGACTTTC. As protein: CASSLERAGANVLTF. The J gene is TRBJ2-6, the V gene TRBV5-8; weak D call: TRBD2 (5 bases). Germline lookup yields CDR1 SGHTS and CDR2 YDEGEE. The CDR3 consists of 15 residues. The germline V and J ends were trimmed by 0 bases and 2 bases, with 6 bases remaining between them.

CDR3: CASRPDIHLGNTIYF. CDR3 bases: TGTGCCAGTAGACCCGACATCCACCTTGGAAACACCATATATTTT. This chain joins TRBV19 and TRBJ1-3; D unclear. This CDR3 has 15 residues. The V end lost 6 bases, the J end lost 3 bases, and 15 bases lay between the germline ends. The germline V gene encodes CDR1 LNHDA and CDR2 SQIVND (reference sequence).

This chain uses TRBV11-1 with TRBJ2-7; 7 positions agree with TRBD1. The trim removed 3 bases at V and 3 bases at J, leaving 2 bases unmatched. From germline, CDR1 is SGHAT and CDR2 FQDESV (reference sequence). The CDR3 loop spans 13 amino acids. The CDR3 spells CASSFDRVYEQYF. CDR3 nucleotide sequence: TGTGCCAGCAGCTTCGACAGGGTCTACGAGCAGTACTTC.

V gene TRBV11-3 combines with J gene TRBJ1-6, with TRBD1 identical over 7 bases. Germline V gives CDR1 SGHNT, CDR2 YENEEA. V was clipped by 4 bases and J by 7 bases; unmatched bases: 4. The CDR3 has 14 residues. For the CDR3, the DNA is TGTGCCAGCAGCTCTGGGACAGTAAATTCACCCCTCCACTTT. It is translated as CASSSGTVNSPLHF.

The chain joins TRBV30 to TRBJ1-5; D is unclear. CDR3 length: 16 amino acids. Trimming pared 0 bases from V and 2 bases from J, leaving 14 bases between. CDR1 is GTSNPN and CDR2 is SVGIG in the germline V gene (reference sequence). CDR3 DNA sequence: TGTGCCTGGAGTGTACTTAGAGCTGGGGGCAATCAGCCCCAGCATTTT. Its translation is CAWSVLRAGGNQPQHF. The whole variable domain, filled in from reference TRBV30 and TRBJ1-5, reads SQTIHQWPATLVQPVGSPLSLECTVEGTSNPNLYWYRQAAGRGLQLLFYSVGIGQISSEVPQNLSASRPQDRQFILSSKKLLLSDSGFYLCAWSVLRAGGNQPQHFGDGTRLSIL.

The chain uses TRBV30 and TRBJ1-3, with D uncertain. This CDR3 contains 15 residues. Per germline, CDR1 GTSNPN and CDR2 SVGIG (reference sequence). Trimming pared 0 bases from V and 0 bases from J, leaving 9 bases between. The CDR3, as DNA: TGTGCCTGGAGTGTTAAACCGATCTCTGGAAACACCATATATTTT. It yields the protein CAWSVKPISGNTIYF.

The genes are TRBV7-2 and TRBJ1-6, with D unclear. Trimming cost V 5 bases and J 9 bases, with 20 bases left between them. CDR1 and CDR2 from the germline V gene are SGHTA and FQGNSA. CDR3 size: 16 residues. CDR3 DNA sequence: TGTGCCAGCAGCCCCCCTTTGGGCAGCGCCGGTTCACCCCTCCACTTT. Residues: CASSPPLGSAGSPLHF.

In this sample, this clone turned up once. J is TRBJ1-6 and V is TRBV6-1; TRBD1 aligns across 7 bases. CDR3 length: 15 residues. Germline V lookup: CDR1 MNHNS, CDR2 SASEGT. J gave up 7 bases and V 2 bases, and 5 bases lay outside the gene matches. This CDR3 reads CASSEYQGGNSPLHF. CDR3 in DNA: TGTGCCAGCAGTGAATATCAGGGGGGGAATTCACCCCTCCACTTT.

The chain recombines TRBV7-2 with TRBJ1-1, with D possibly TRBD1 on 5 matching bases. Trimming removed 3 bases from V and 1 base from J, with 6 bases in between. CDR3 length: 13 residues. Germline CDR1 SGHTA, CDR2 FQGNSA. CDR3 region: CASSFGANTEAFF. The CDR3 DNA reads as TGTGCCAGCAGCTTCGGGGCGAACACTGAAGCTTTCTTT.

About this clone: One end of the junction fails to match germline, which may point to a read error. This rearrangement joins TRBV3-1 (or the pseudogene TRBV3-2) to TRBJ1-2; D may be TRBD1 (5 bases). CDR3 size: 15 residues. The V gene's germline CDR1 is LGHDT and CDR2 YNNKEL (reference sequence). CDR3 DNA sequence: TGTGCCAGCACCCAAGGTCCCAGGGCAGTTAGTGGCTACACCTTC. It specifies CASTQGPRAVSGYTF.

This clone was picked up one time. The chain uses TRBV5-1 and TRBJ2-5; TRBD2 aligns across 7 bases. The length of the CDR3 is 12 residues. With 2 bases clipped from V and 7 bases from J, the junction kept 2 bases outside the gene matches. Germline V gene sequence: CDR1 SGHRS, CDR2 YFSETQ. In nucleotides, the CDR3 is TGCGCCAGCAGCTTTAGCGGGCGGACCCAGTACTTC. The encoded protein is CASSFSGRTQYF.

This clone appeared a single time. The chain combines TRBV5-1 with TRBJ1-1, with D uncertain. Trimming left V 2 bases short and J 4 bases short, with 18 bases between. The V gene's germline CDR1 is SGHRS and CDR2 YFSETQ. The CDR3 has 16 amino acids. This chain's CDR3 is CASSFPSKGGPTEAFF. Written as DNA, the CDR3 is TGCGCCAGCAGCTTCCCCTCAAAGGGCGGCCCCACTGAAGCTTTCTTT.

This chain uses TRBV7-6 with TRBJ1-2; D unresolved. Per germline, CDR1 SGHVS and CDR2 FNYEAQ. Trimming removed 5 bases from V and 4 bases from J, with 14 bases in between. The CDR3 extends over 14 amino acids. CDR3 coding DNA: TGTGCCAGCAGCCGGACTTCTGGTCCCTATGGCTACACCTTC. It encodes CASSRTSGPYGYTF.

This clone was recorded only once. This chain connects TRBV6-2 or TRBV6-3 to TRBJ1-1, with no clear D. CDR1 MNHEY and CDR2 SVGEGT come from the germline V gene. V was clipped by 4 bases and J by 1 base, with 10 bases between them. This CDR3 spans 14 amino acids. The CDR3 loop reads CASSFGRRNTEAFF. In DNA form, the CDR3 reads TGTGCCAGCAGTTTCGGACGTAGGAACACTGAAGCTTTCTTT.

The V and J genes are TRBV7-2 and TRBJ2-3; D not certain. The CDR3 has 15 residues. Germline CDR1 SGHTA, CDR2 FQGNSA. Trimming pared 1 base from V and 1 base from J, leaving 9 bases between. This CDR3 reads CASSLEAIRTDTQYF. CDR3 in DNA: TGTGCCAGCAGCTTAGAGGCTATACGCACAGATACGCAGTATTTT.

The chain has TRBV5-6 and TRBJ1-2; a possible D gene is TRBD1 (6 bases). Germline values: CDR1 SGHDT, CDR2 YYEEEE. Trimming took 4 bases from V and 4 from J, leaving 17 bases between them. The CDR3 is 15 residues long. In nucleotides, the CDR3 is TGTGCCAGCAGCACACAGGGAGTTGGATTCTATGGCTACACCTTC. The encoded protein is CASSTQGVGFYGYTF.